The rows below give T cell receptor beta chains drawn from one sample of a study of shared T cell receptors in the human thymus. TCRdb's copy holds only in-frame clones and misses some; the assay was immunoSEQ multiplex PCR. The sample comprises 700,000 or so clones, approximately 83% of which are singletons, and roughly 0.01% rests with the top ten. Another study also made use of these data, one on human thymus T cells.

The specimen sequenced was thymocytes. The receptors shown here come from a girl in the first two years of life with a congenital heart defect. Each CDR3 is given with its conserved first and last residue. Each record gives: CDR3 DNA, CDR3 protein, V gene, D gene, J gene, clone size. The D gene is left open where the match is weak. Clone size appears in some rows only: once, few, many, or a class for an expanded clone.

CDR3nt: TGTGCCAGCAGTCCATCCCGGTGGGGACAGAAAAGCTCCTATAATTCACCCCTCCACTTT
CDR3aa: CASSPSRWGQKSSYNSPLHF
v_gene: TRBV28
d_gene: TRBD1
j_gene: TRBJ1-6
abundance: NA

CDR3nt: TGTGCCAGCAGCTTGAGGGCTTGCAATCAGCCCCAGCATTTT
CDR3aa: CASSLRACNQPQHF
v_gene: TRBV7-6
d_gene: NA
j_gene: TRBJ1-5
abundance: NA

CDR3nt: TGTGCCAGTAGAGAAACTGACAGGGGACTAATCACCCTCTCCCCCCATAGCAATCAGCCCCAGCATTTT
CDR3aa: CASRETDRGLITLSPHSNQPQHF
v_gene: TRBV19
d_gene: TRBD1
j_gene: TRBJ1-5
abundance: NA

CDR3nt: TGCGCCAGCAGCCAAGATCTTGAGTATAATGAGCAGTTCTTC
CDR3aa: CASSQDLEYNEQFF
v_gene: TRBV4-3
d_gene: NA
j_gene: TRBJ2-1
abundance: NA

CDR3nt: TGCAGCGTTGAAGATCTAGCGGGGAGACAAGAGACCCAGTACTTC
CDR3aa: CSVEDLAGRQETQYF
v_gene: TRBV29-1
d_gene: TRBD2
j_gene: TRBJ2-5
abundance: few

CDR3nt: TGCAGTGTCTCAGGGGGAGATACGCAGTATTTT
CDR3aa: CSVSGGDTQYF
v_gene: TRBV20-1
d_gene: TRBD1
j_gene: TRBJ2-3
abundance: NA

CDR3nt: TGTGCCAGCAGCAAGGGGGCACTTAGCACAGATACGCAGTATTTT
CDR3aa: CASSKGALSTDTQYF
v_gene: TRBV28
d_gene: TRBD1
j_gene: TRBJ2-3
abundance: NA

CDR3nt: TGTGCCAGCAGTTGGGGAGAAGGGCTTAACACTGAAGCTTTCTTT
CDR3aa: CASSWGEGLNTEAFF
v_gene: TRBV25-1
d_gene: NA
j_gene: TRBJ1-1
abundance: once

CDR3nt: TGTGCCAGCAGCCCCCCCCGGTCAAGGAGCTCCTACAATGAGCAGTTCTTC
CDR3aa: CASSPPRSRSSYNEQFF
v_gene: TRBV7-2
d_gene: NA
j_gene: TRBJ2-1
abundance: NA

CDR3nt: TGTGCCAGCAGCCCCGGAGTGGAGCATGGCTACACCTTC
CDR3aa: CASSPGVEHGYTF
v_gene: TRBV7-9
d_gene: NA
j_gene: TRBJ1-2
abundance: NA

CDR3nt: TGTGCCATCAGCCCTGGGCGGGGGGGCCCGGATGAGCAGTTCTTC
CDR3aa: CAISPGRGGPDEQFF
v_gene: TRBV10-3
d_gene: TRBD2
j_gene: TRBJ2-1
abundance: NA

CDR3nt: TGTGCCAGCAGCTTCATAGTGGTCAATGAGCAGTTCTTC
CDR3aa: CASSFIVVNEQFF
v_gene: TRBV11-1
d_gene: NA
j_gene: TRBJ2-1
abundance: NA

CDR3nt: TGCGCCAGCAGAGACCTAGCGGGGGGGAAAAACATTCAGTACTTC
CDR3aa: CASRDLAGGKNIQYF
v_gene: TRBV10-2
d_gene: TRBD2
j_gene: TRBJ2-4
abundance: NA

CDR3nt: TGTGCTAGTGGTCCGAACCTCAGGGGGACCCAGTACTTC
CDR3aa: CASGPNLRGTQYF
v_gene: TRBV12-5
d_gene: NA
j_gene: TRBJ2-5
abundance: NA

CDR3nt: TGTGCCAGCAGTGACAGACTAGCAAGGGAGACCCAGTACTTC
CDR3aa: CASSDRLARETQYF
v_gene: TRBV6-4
d_gene: TRBD2
j_gene: TRBJ2-5
abundance: NA

CDR3nt: TGCGCCAGCAGCTTGGTTAACAGGGGTTTAAACTATGGCTACACCTTC
CDR3aa: CASSLVNRGLNYGYTF
v_gene: TRBV5-1
d_gene: TRBD1
j_gene: TRBJ1-2
abundance: NA

CDR3nt: TGTGCCAGCAGCTTATGGATTGGGCCGCTCAGGGGGCGCCGGTATGGCTACACCTTC
CDR3aa: CASSLWIGPLRGRRYGYTF
v_gene: TRBV7-9
d_gene: TRBD1
j_gene: TRBJ1-2
abundance: NA

CDR3nt: TGTGCCAGCAGTTTTTTTTTGGGGGCCCATGAGCAGTTCTTC
CDR3aa: CASSFFLGAHEQFF
v_gene: TRBV28
d_gene: NA
j_gene: TRBJ2-1
abundance: once

CDR3nt: TGCGCCAGCAGCCTGCGGGCCTTGAACACTGAAGCTTTCTTT
CDR3aa: CASSLRALNTEAFF
v_gene: TRBV4-3
d_gene: NA
j_gene: TRBJ1-1
abundance: NA

CDR3nt: TGTGCCAGTAGTATGGGCTTCGGGACAGGGAGCTCCTACGAGCAGTACTTC
CDR3aa: CASSMGFGTGSSYEQYF
v_gene: TRBV19
d_gene: TRBD1
j_gene: TRBJ2-7
abundance: NA

CDR3nt: TGTGCCAGCAGGGGGCAGGCAGGGGTTGAAGCTTTCTTT
CDR3aa: CASRGQAGVEAFF
v_gene: TRBV6-1
d_gene: NA
j_gene: TRBJ1-1
abundance: NA

CDR3nt: TGTGCCAGCAGCCAAGATTGCCCGATGTCCGCGGGGTGCGGGAGCTACACCTTC
CDR3aa: CASSQDCPMSAGCGSYTF
v_gene: TRBV14
d_gene: NA
j_gene: TRBJ1-2
abundance: NA

CDR3nt: TGTGCCAGCAGCGTAGAGTCAGGGGAAAGGGGCTCCTATAATTCACCCCTCCACTTT
CDR3aa: CASSVESGERGSYNSPLHF
v_gene: TRBV9
d_gene: NA
j_gene: TRBJ1-6
abundance: NA

CDR3nt: TGTGCCAGCAGCCTAGGACAGGGGGCCTTCTTC
CDR3aa: CASSLGQGAFF
v_gene: TRBV5-4
d_gene: TRBD1
j_gene: TRBJ2-1
abundance: NA

CDR3nt: TGTGCCAGCAGCTTAAGGGGGCGTGAAAAACTGTTTTTT
CDR3aa: CASSLRGREKLFF
v_gene: TRBV11-2
d_gene: TRBD1
j_gene: TRBJ1-4
abundance: NA

CDR3nt: TGTGCCAGCAGAGTAGGGAGGATGTACACTGAAGCTTTCTTT
CDR3aa: CASRVGRMYTEAFF
v_gene: TRBV2
d_gene: NA
j_gene: TRBJ1-1
abundance: NA

CDR3nt: TGCGCCAGCAGCCAAGAAGGCGCGGGACAGGGGAGCGAAAAACTGTTTTTT
CDR3aa: CASSQEGAGQGSEKLFF
v_gene: TRBV4-1
d_gene: TRBD1
j_gene: TRBJ1-4
abundance: NA

CDR3nt: TGTGCCAGCAGCCTACGGCCCGGGACTACCTCCTACAATGAGCAGTTCTTC
CDR3aa: CASSLRPGTTSYNEQFF
v_gene: TRBV7-3
d_gene: TRBD2
j_gene: TRBJ2-1
abundance: NA

CDR3nt: TGTGCCAGCAGCTTTTCGAACCTAAAAAACTATGGCTACACCTTC
CDR3aa: CASSFSNLKNYGYTF
v_gene: TRBV7-9
d_gene: NA
j_gene: TRBJ1-2
abundance: NA

CDR3nt: TGTGCCAGCAGTCCTCACGAGGGCGGCAATCAGCCCCAGCATTTT
CDR3aa: CASSPHEGGNQPQHF
v_gene: TRBV6-1
d_gene: NA
j_gene: TRBJ1-5
abundance: few

CDR3nt: TGTGCCAGCAGCTTAACCCGAAGCCGCTCTGGAAACACCATATATTTT
CDR3aa: CASSLTRSRSGNTIYF
v_gene: TRBV7-9
d_gene: NA
j_gene: TRBJ1-3
abundance: NA

CDR3nt: TGTGCCAGTAGTACAACAGGGAATGAAGCTTTCTTT
CDR3aa: CASSTTGNEAFF
v_gene: TRBV19
d_gene: NA
j_gene: TRBJ1-1
abundance: NA

CDR3nt: TGTGCAAGTCTCGTGGTCCCACTAGCCGGAGAGACCCAGTACTTC
CDR3aa: CASLVVPLAGETQYF
v_gene: TRBV12-2
d_gene: NA
j_gene: TRBJ2-5
abundance: NA

CDR3nt: TGTGCCAGCACGTCCGGTCCCCCCTATGGCTACACCTTC
CDR3aa: CASTSGPPYGYTF
v_gene: TRBV6-1
d_gene: NA
j_gene: TRBJ1-2
abundance: few

CDR3nt: TGTGCCAGCAGCGTAGCCAGCGGGGGGCCCAATGAGCAGTTCTTC
CDR3aa: CASSVASGGPNEQFF
v_gene: TRBV9
d_gene: TRBD2
j_gene: TRBJ2-1
abundance: NA

CDR3nt: TGTGCCAGCAGTTTGCTCCACAGGTACACTGAAGCTTTCTTT
CDR3aa: CASSLLHRYTEAFF
v_gene: TRBV27
d_gene: NA
j_gene: TRBJ1-1
abundance: NA

CDR3nt: TGCGCCAGCAGCCCCAGACAGGGGAACGCAGATACGCAGTATTTT
CDR3aa: CASSPRQGNADTQYF
v_gene: TRBV4-1
d_gene: TRBD1
j_gene: TRBJ2-3
abundance: NA

CDR3nt: TGCGCCAGCAGGCCAGGGGACAGGGACTCCTACGAGCAGTACTTC
CDR3aa: CASRPGDRDSYEQYF
v_gene: TRBV5-1
d_gene: TRBD1
j_gene: TRBJ2-7
abundance: once

CDR3nt: TGTGCCAGCAGCCGTCGGACAGGGGGGCCCACCGGGGAGCTGTTTTTT
CDR3aa: CASSRRTGGPTGELFF
v_gene: TRBV13
d_gene: TRBD1
j_gene: TRBJ2-2
abundance: once

CDR3nt: TGTGCCAGCTCACCTGGACCGGGACAGGGGGCCGGGGAGCTGTTTTTT
CDR3aa: CASSPGPGQGAGELFF
v_gene: TRBV18
d_gene: TRBD1
j_gene: TRBJ2-2
abundance: NA

CDR3nt: TGTGCCAGCAGCCCCCAGCGGGGGGGTCTCCCAGATACGCAGTATTTT
CDR3aa: CASSPQRGGLPDTQYF
v_gene: TRBV4-2
d_gene: TRBD2
j_gene: TRBJ2-3
abundance: NA